Each of the 31 T cell receptor beta chains below was sequenced from the same sample in a study of Ad26.COV2.S vaccination and SARS-CoV-2 variants. Clones were read by immunoSEQ multiplex PCR, and TCRdb kept only the in-frame ones, dropping some. This sample has about 350,000 clones, with about 92% found just once. The sample here was peripheral blood, taken after recovery from COVID-19. The receptors originated from a human donor who had recovered from COVID-19.

The chain is built from TRBV9 and TRBJ1-1, with D maybe TRBD1 (5 bases). CDR1 is SGDLS and CDR2 is YYNGEE in the germline V gene. The CDR3 loop spans 13 amino acids. V was clipped by 1 base and J by 12 bases, with 16 bases between them. CDR3 amino acids: CASSVQEGGVTFF. The CDR3 nucleotides are TGTGCCAGCAGCGTACAAGAGGGAGGGGTAACTTTCTTT.

The chain is built from TRBV4-3 and TRBJ2-7, with no clear D. V was shortened by 4 bases and J by 4 bases, with 14 bases between the two germline ends. Looked up from germline, CDR1 is LGHNA and CDR2 is YSLEER. The CDR3 is 14 amino acids. The CDR3 protein is CASSRKGPSYEQYF. In nucleotides, the CDR3 is TGCGCCAGCAGCCGAAAGGGTCCCTCGTACGAGCAGTACTTC.

The J gene is TRBJ1-1, the V gene TRBV18; D ambiguous. CDR3 size: 14 residues. Per the germline V gene, CDR1 is KGHSH and CDR2 is LQKENI. V was trimmed by 3 bases and J by 0 bases, leaving 8 bases between them. The chain's CDR3 is CASSPLSLNTEAFF. CDR3 nucleotides: TGTGCCAGCTCACCTCTTAGTTTGAACACTGAAGCTTTCTTT.

The V gene is TRBV6-6, the J gene TRBJ1-5; 8 bases agree with TRBD1. The V and J ends lost 3 bases and 5 bases, in that order; junction bases with no gene match: 3. This CDR3 contains 14 residues. Germline values: CDR1 MNHNY, CDR2 SVGAGI (reference sequence). CDR3 coding DNA: TGTGCCAGCAGTTATTCAGGGGGCCATCAGCCCCAGCATTTT. Amino acids: CASSYSGGHQPQHF.

V and J are TRBV6-5 and TRBJ2-2, with a possible D match to TRBD2 (6 bases). This CDR3 is built from 14 residues. V was cut by 6 bases and J by 4 bases, with 12 bases left in between. The germline gives CDR1 MNHEY, CDR2 SVGAGI. The CDR3 loop is CASSRARGTGELFF. CDR3 nucleotide sequence: TGTGCCAGCAGCAGGGCGCGGGGCACCGGGGAGCTGTTTTTT.

The chain employs TRBV12-3 or TRBV12-4 and TRBJ1-2; D uncertain. Trimming pared 3 bases from V and 4 bases from J, leaving 9 bases between. This CDR3 contains 13 residues. CDR3 in DNA: TGTGCCAGCAGTTTCGACGCTACCTATGGCTACACCTTC. This translates into CASSFDATYGYTF.

This sequence joins TRBV5-8 and TRBJ2-5, with 9 nucleotides matching TRBD1. Germline V gene data show CDR1 as SGHTS and CDR2 as YDEGEE. The CDR3 has 16 amino acids. V trimming: 1 base; J trimming: 4 bases; junction bases outside the gene matches: 8. The CDR3: CASSLYGTGRGETQYF. For the CDR3, the DNA is TGTGCCAGCAGCTTGTACGGGACAGGGAGGGGAGAGACCCAGTACTTC. Together with reference TRBV5-8 and TRBJ2-5, the CDR3 gives the full variable domain: EAGVTQSPTHLIKTRGQQATLRCSPISGHTSVYWYQQALGLGLQFLLWYDEGEERNRGNFPPRFSGRQFPNYSSELNVNALELEDSALYLCASSLYGTGRGETQYFGPGTRLLVL.

The V gene is TRBV27, the J gene TRBJ1-2; D remains ambiguous. CDR1 is MNHEY, CDR2 SMNVEV, per germline (reference sequence). CDR3 length: 15 amino acids. V gave up 3 bases and J gave up 0 bases, with 11 bases separating them. CDR3 nucleotide sequence: TGTGCCAGCAGTTTTGTTTCGGGGACTAACTATGGCTACACCTTC. Translating it yields CASSFVSGTNYGYTF.

The chain couples TRBV6-5 to TRBJ1-1, with D possibly matching TRBD1 (6 bases). The germline gives CDR1 MNHEY, CDR2 SVGAGI. This CDR3 region has 14 residues. V was shortened by 2 bases and J by 2 bases, with 9 bases between the two germline ends. As DNA, the CDR3 is TGTGCCAGCAGTTACCCCGGGACAAACACTGAAGCTTTCTTT. Amino acids: CASSYPGTNTEAFF.

The V and J genes are TRBV28 and TRBJ2-7; TRBD1 might be the D (6 bases). V was clipped by 6 bases and J by 2 bases, with 20 bases between them. The V gene's germline CDR1 is MDHEN and CDR2 SYDVKM. The CDR3 consists of 16 residues. CDR3 loop: CASRNRLTGITYEQYF. DNA of the CDR3: TGTGCCAGCAGAAACCGTCTTACAGGGATCACCTACGAGCAGTACTTC.

This clone was observed once. The rearrangement uses TRBV18 and TRBJ1-1, with D possibly matching TRBD1 (6 bases). Germline V CDR1 and CDR2: KGHSH, LQKENI. V lost 5 bases to trimming and J lost 7 bases, with 20 bases between them. The CDR3 is 15 residues long. The CDR3 DNA reads TGTGCCAGCTCAACGCCTGGGGGGGGGCTCAGTGAAGCTTTCTTT. This codes for CASSTPGGGLSEAFF.

The V and J genes are TRBV7-9 and TRBJ2-1; D might be TRBD2 (5 bases). This CDR3 is 15 amino acids long. V lost 8 bases and J lost 6, with 20 bases in between. Germline-derived CDR1 and CDR2 are SEHNR and FQNEAQ (reference sequence). CDR3 protein: CASGRSETNSNEQFF. CDR3 DNA: TGTGCCAGCGGACGTTCTGAGACTAATTCCAATGAGCAGTTCTTC.

V is TRBV19 and J is TRBJ1-1; perhaps TRBD1 as D (6 bases). The length of the CDR3 is 15 residues. Trimming left V 5 bases short and J 1 base short, with 14 bases between. Germline lookup yields CDR1 LNHDA and CDR2 SQIVND (reference sequence). The CDR3 reads CASSSEQGGNTEAFF. CDR3 sequence (DNA): TGTGCCAGTAGTTCCGAACAGGGCGGGAACACTGAAGCTTTCTTT.

The chain is built from TRBV7-9 and TRBJ1-3; possible D gene TRBD1, 5 bases. V was clipped by 1 base and J by 2 bases, with 15 bases between them. Germline V gene lookup returns CDR1 SEHNR and CDR2 FQNEAQ (reference sequence). CDR3 length: 17 residues. The DNA for the CDR3 is TGTGCCAGCAGCTTAGGGGAGGGGTTTCGTCCTGGAAACACCATATATTTT. Its protein product is CASSLGEGFRPGNTIYF.

The chain joins TRBV7-2 to TRBJ2-7; a weak D match, TRBD1 (5 bases). The V gene's germline CDR1 is SGHTA and CDR2 FQGNSA. The V end was cut by 3 bases, the J end by 6 bases, with 9 bases between. The CDR3 sequence is 12 residues long. DNA of the CDR3: TGTGCCAGCAGCTTCGGACACCCCGAGCAGTACTTC. Protein product: CASSFGHPEQYF.

CDR3 protein: CSASRTTGVNYGYTF. The DNA for the CDR3 is TGCAGTGCTAGTCGAACGACAGGGGTTAACTATGGCTACACCTTC. The rearrangement links TRBV20-1 to TRBJ1-2, with 8 bases that match TRBD1. The junction had 7 bases not matched to a gene; V was cut back by 3 bases and J by 1 base. The CDR3 extends over 15 amino acids. CDR1 and CDR2 from the germline V gene are DFQATT and SNEGSKA (reference sequence).

This chain connects TRBV6-2 or TRBV6-3 to TRBJ2-3, with D possibly TRBD1 on 5 matching bases. Germline CDR1 and CDR2: MNHEY and SVGEGT. This CDR3 region has 14 residues. Between the trimmed V and J ends, which lost 6 bases and 2 bases, there was a span of 12 bases. The CDR3 coding sequence is TGTGCCAGCAGCCGACAGAGGACCACAGATACGCAGTATTTT. Translated: CASSRQRTTDTQYF.

The V and J genes are TRBV6-2 or TRBV6-3 and TRBJ1-2; no definite D call. The CDR3 contains 13 residues. Looked up from germline, CDR1 is MNHEY and CDR2 is SVGEGT. Trimming stripped 5 bases from V and 8 bases from J, with 15 bases between. The CDR3 region is CASSIGPWEGYTF. CDR3 bases: TGTGCCAGCAGTATCGGGCCTTGGGAAGGCTACACCTTC.

This chain connects TRBV5-1 to TRBJ2-3; 13 bases match TRBD2. Germline assignment: CDR1 SGHRS and CDR2 YFSETQ. V lost 4 bases and J lost 0; bases outside the gene matches: 5. CDR3 length: 17 amino acids. The CDR3 sequence: CASSLTSGGISTDTQYF. The DNA for the CDR3 is TGCGCCAGCAGCCTGACTAGCGGGGGGATCAGCACAGATACGCAGTATTTT.

The chain employs TRBV7-8 and TRBJ1-1; D possibly corresponds to TRBD1 (6 bases). Per germline, CDR1 SGHVS and CDR2 FQNEAQ. The germline V and J ends were trimmed by 3 bases and 1 base, with 9 bases remaining between them. The CDR3 runs 14 residues. The CDR3 region has the DNA TGTGCCAGCAGCTTCTGGGGGCGGAACACTGAAGCTTTCTTT. Protein product: CASSFWGRNTEAFF.

The chain uses TRBV6-5 and TRBJ1-6; 8 bases match TRBD1. Germline lookup yields CDR1 MNHEY and CDR2 SVGAGI. With 4 bases clipped from V and 10 bases from J, the junction kept 3 bases outside the gene matches. This CDR3 has 13 residues. CDR3 region: CASSSRTGSPLHF. CDR3 DNA sequence: TGTGCCAGCAGTTCGAGGACAGGGTCACCCCTCCACTTT.

The chain carries TRBV9 and TRBJ1-2; D is unresolved. This CDR3 region has 14 residues. Trimming removed 0 bases at V and 3 bases at J, with 9 bases between. Germline-derived CDR1 and CDR2 are SGDLS and YYNGEE. CDR3: CASSVATQHYGYTF. In nucleotides, the CDR3 is TGTGCCAGCAGCGTAGCTACACAGCACTATGGCTACACCTTC.

J is TRBJ1-5 and V is TRBV3-1 (or the pseudogene TRBV3-2); D not certain. Trimming shortened V by 0 bases and J by 6 bases, and 9 bases separated the two germline ends. The germline V gene encodes CDR1 LGHDT and CDR2 YNNKEL (reference sequence). This CDR3 has 14 residues. The CDR3 DNA follows: TGTGCCAGCAGCCAAGATACGAGGAGTCAGCCCCAGCATTTT. It encodes CASSQDTRSQPQHF.

As for this clone: The same CDR3 also results from other DNA sequences found in this sample. The rearrangement uses TRBV6-5 and TRBJ1-6; no reliable D call. Germline CDR1 MNHEY, CDR2 SVGAGI. This CDR3 is built from 12 residues. With 2 bases removed from V and 9 bases from J, the gap between germline ends came to 5 bases. CDR3 coding DNA: TGTGCCAGCAGTTACGGAGGTTCACCCCTCCACTTT. Its protein is CASSYGGSPLHF.

This clone was seen a handful of times. The chain carries TRBV5-4 and TRBJ1-2; D may be TRBD1 (5 bases). The CDR3 runs 13 residues. V was cut by 0 bases and J by 8 bases, with 11 bases left in between. Germline-derived CDR1 and CDR2 are SGHNT and YYREEE (reference sequence). CDR3 protein: CASSLGQWGGYTF. CDR3 DNA: TGTGCCAGCAGCTTGGGACAGTGGGGAGGCTACACCTTC.

This chain joins TRBV5-1 and TRBJ2-7; 11 nucleotides line up with TRBD1. The junction had 3 bases not matched to a gene; V was cut back by 0 bases and J by 4 bases. Per the germline V gene, CDR1 is SGHRS and CDR2 is YFSETQ. The length of the CDR3 is 15 residues. CDR3 sequence (DNA): TGCGCCAGCAGCTTGGCGGGACAGGGGGTATACGAGCAGTACTTC. Translation gives CASSLAGQGVYEQYF.

CDR3 in amino acids: CASSSPGLANEQYF. The CDR3 nucleotides are TGTGCCAGCAGTTCCCCGGGACTAGCGAACGAGCAGTACTTC. The genes are TRBV6-6 and TRBJ2-7; 10 bases agree with TRBD2. This CDR3 spans 14 amino acids. Losses at the gene ends were 4 bases for V and 5 bases for J; bases not matched to a gene: 5. Germline V lookup: CDR1 MNHNY, CDR2 SVGAGI (reference sequence).

V usage is TRBV3-1 (or the pseudogene TRBV3-2) and J usage is TRBJ2-1; 8 bases line up with TRBD2. This CDR3 is 14 amino acids long. V trimming: 1 base; J trimming: 5 bases; junction bases outside the gene matches: 1. From germline, CDR1 is LGHDT and CDR2 YNNKEL (reference sequence). The CDR3 sequence is CASSQVAGNNEQFF. The CDR3, as DNA: TGTGCCAGCAGCCAAGTAGCGGGAAACAATGAGCAGTTCTTC.

The CDR3 DNA sequence: TGTGCCAGCAGTACTCAAGGACGGGTCGGGGAGACCCAGTACTTC. It is translated as CASSTQGRVGETQYF. This chain links TRBV27 with TRBJ2-5; no clear D gene. Germline CDR1 reads MNHEY; CDR2 reads SMNVEV (reference sequence). The CDR3 is made up of 15 amino acids. Trimming took off 5 bases at V and 5 bases at J, with 18 bases between the two ends.

The chain couples TRBV10-3 to TRBJ1-6, with D possibly matching TRBD1 (5 bases). The germline gives CDR1 ENHRY, CDR2 SYGVKD. Deletions cut 3 bases from V and 7 bases from J, with 13 bases between. This CDR3 region has 15 residues. For the CDR3, the DNA is TGTGCCATCAGTGACAGGGATCAGATGAATTCACCCCTCCACTTT. Encoded protein: CAISDRDQMNSPLHF.

The chain couples TRBV13 to TRBJ2-5; D is unresolved. Germline-derived CDR1 and CDR2 are PRHDT and FYEKMQ (reference sequence). The CDR3 consists of 13 residues. The germline V and J ends were trimmed by 5 bases and 1 base, with 8 bases remaining between them. The CDR3 bases are TGTGCCAGCAGCCAGCTAGTCCAAGAGACCCAGTACTTC. Amino acid sequence: CASSQLVQETQYF. The full variable domain, with the rest looked up from reference TRBV13 and TRBJ2-5, is AAGVIQSPRHLIKEKRETATLKCYPIPRHDTVYWYQQGPGQDPQFLISFYEKMQSDKGSIPDRFSAQQFSDYHSELNMSSLELGDSALYFCASSQLVQETQYFGPGTRLLVL.